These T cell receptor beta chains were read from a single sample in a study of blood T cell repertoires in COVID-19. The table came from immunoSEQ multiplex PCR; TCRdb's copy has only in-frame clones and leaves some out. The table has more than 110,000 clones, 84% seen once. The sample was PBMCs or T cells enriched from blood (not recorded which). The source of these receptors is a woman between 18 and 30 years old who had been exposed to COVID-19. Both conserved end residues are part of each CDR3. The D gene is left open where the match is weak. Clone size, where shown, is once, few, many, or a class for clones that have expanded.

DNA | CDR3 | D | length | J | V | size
TGTGCCAGCAGCCAAAGACAGGGGGTTGGAAACACCATATATTTT | CASSQRQGVGNTIYF | TRBD1 | 15 | TRBJ1-3 | TRBV3-1/TRBV3-2 | -
TGTGCCCCCGGTGGTCCTGGACAGCCAAGGGAGACCCAGTACTTC | CAPGGPGQPRETQYF | - | 15 | TRBJ2-5 | TRBV24-1 | -
TGTGCCAGCAGTGTCCAGGGCCTCTTCAACTATGGCTACACCTTC | CASSVQGLFNYGYTF | - | 15 | TRBJ1-2 | TRBV2 | -
TGTGCCAGCAGTACACGGACAGGCCGCTCTGGAAACACCATATATTTT | CASSTRTGRSGNTIYF | TRBD1 | 16 | TRBJ1-3 | TRBV28 | -
TGTGCCAGCAGCGGGAAGGCGGGGAGGCTTAGCACAGATACGCAGTATTTT | CASSGKAGRLSTDTQYF | - | 17 | TRBJ2-3 | TRBV5-4 | -
TGTGCCAGCAGTTCCTCGGAGGACTTTTTTCAGTACTTC | CASSSSEDFFQYF | - | 13 | TRBJ2-4 | TRBV12-3/TRBV12-4 | -
TGTGCCAGCTCGGCGGGACAGGTGGATGAGCAGTTCTTC | CASSAGQVDEQFF | TRBD1 | 13 | TRBJ2-1 | TRBV18 | -
TGCGCCAGCAGCTTGGGTGACAGGGTATGGGGTGAAAAACTGTTTTTT | CASSLGDRVWGEKLFF | TRBD1 | 16 | TRBJ1-4 | TRBV5-1 | -
TGTGCCAGCGGGACCCCGGGACTAGCGGCAGAGGGAGTCACAGATACGCAGTATTTT | CASGTPGLAAEGVTDTQYF | TRBD2 | 19 | TRBJ2-3 | TRBV5-4 | -
TGTGCCAGCAGCTTTACCACCGGCAGGGGAGCCCACGAGCAGTACTTC | CASSFTTGRGAHEQYF | - | 16 | TRBJ2-7 | TRBV7-9 | -
TGTGCCAGCAGTAACTTCCCCAGAGGAGTTGATTTCTACACCTTC | CASSNFPRGVDFYTF | - | 15 | TRBJ1-2 | TRBV28 | -
TGTGCCAGCAGTAGGGACTGGGCCTACGAGCAGTACTTC | CASSRDWAYEQYF | - | 13 | TRBJ2-7 | TRBV2 | -
TGTGCCAGCAGCATTAGCGGAAGCTCCTACAATGAGCAGTTCTTC | CASSISGSSYNEQFF | - | 15 | TRBJ2-1 | TRBV9 | -
TGCAGCGGGCGGACAAACTATGGCTACACCTTC | CSGRTNYGYTF | - | 11 | TRBJ1-2 | TRBV29-1 | -
TGTGCCAGCAGCCGAGGGGCGGGAGGGCCTATGATCCAAGAGACCCAGTACTTC | CASSRGAGGPMIQETQYF | TRBD2 | 18 | TRBJ2-5 | TRBV11-2 | -
TGTGCCTGGAGTGCCGGCCATCGACTAGCATCCGGGGAGCTGTTTTTT | CAWSAGHRLASGELFF | TRBD2 | 16 | TRBJ2-2 | TRBV30 | -
TGTGCCAGCAGCCTCCTAGCGGGAGGGTCTTATACGCAGTATTTT | CASSLLAGGSYTQYF | TRBD2 | 15 | TRBJ2-3 | TRBV28 | -
TGTGCCAGCAGCTTGGTGGGACAGGATAATTCACCCCTCCACTTT | CASSLVGQDNSPLHF | TRBD1 | 15 | TRBJ1-6 | TRBV5-4 | many
TGTGCCAGCAGCCAGACACGAAGCGAAAAACTGTTTTTT | CASSQTRSEKLFF | - | 13 | TRBJ1-4 | TRBV3-1/TRBV3-2 | -
TGTGCCAGCAGTTACTCCGTGTCCGGACACTACTATGGCTACACCTTC | CASSYSVSGHYYGYTF | - | 16 | TRBJ1-2 | TRBV6-5 | -
TGTGCCAGTAGTGCCGCGGCTAGCGGGACCGGGGAGCTGTTTTTT | CASSAAASGTGELFF | TRBD2 | 15 | TRBJ2-2 | TRBV19 | -
TGTGCCAGCAGCCCGGGACAGTTCTACGAGCAGTACTTC | CASSPGQFYEQYF | TRBD1 | 13 | TRBJ2-7 | TRBV14 | -
TGTGCCAGCAGTTTAGGACGGGGACAGCCCCAGCATTTT | CASSLGRGQPQHF | - | 13 | TRBJ1-5 | TRBV27 | -
TGTGCCAGCAGTTTTGGACAACTTAACTATGGCTACACCTTC | CASSFGQLNYGYTF | - | 14 | TRBJ1-2 | TRBV28 | -
TGTGCCAGCAGCCAGGGGTGGTACGAGCAGTACTTC | CASSQGWYEQYF | - | 12 | TRBJ2-7 | TRBV6-2/TRBV6-3 | -
TGTGCCAGCAGCGCTAGACAGGCCGTACAGCAGAGCGGCTACACCTTC | CASSARQAVQQSGYTF | - | 16 | TRBJ1-2 | TRBV7-9 | -
TGTGCCTGGAGTGTCGAGTATGGCTACACCTTC | CAWSVEYGYTF | - | 11 | TRBJ1-2 | TRBV30 | -